This T cell receptor (beta chain) was retrieved from a study of T cells after yellow fever vaccination. This clonotype was seen more than once but under ten times. This CDR3 contains 15 residues. Germline CDR1 SGHTA, CDR2 FQGNSA. With 5 bases clipped from V and 7 bases from J, the junction kept 4 bases outside the gene matches. TCRdb used MiXCR to reprocess the 5' RACE reads, holding one entry per CDR3 protein. The data hold about 210,000 distinct CDR3 sequences, with around 3.1% observed a single time. Sequenced material: CD4+ T cells sorted from PBMCs, taken 10 days after the yellow fever booster vaccination. The V gene is TRBV7-2, the J gene TRBJ1-6, with 11 bases identical to TRBD1. This receptor was identified in a man aged 18 to 29 who received the YFV17D yellow fever vaccine. The CDR3 region has the DNA TGTGCCAGCAGCCGGACAGGGGGCTGGAATTCACCCCTCCACTTT. This sequence encodes CASSRTGGWNSPLHF.